This T cell receptor (beta chain) was captured in a study of post-analysis software for immune sequencing data. Study-level results: In patients, 4 to 6 TRBV segments were more frequent than in controls, with TRBV5-6, TRBV5-1 and TRBV20-1 among them.

Details on this clonotype: Its antigen is not known.

TCR beta libraries were prepared from cDNA with unique molecular identifiers. TCRdb processed the PCR reads anew with MiXCR; each CDR3 protein has one entry. The sample lists some 690,000 distinct CDR3 sequences; 30% were seen once. Trimming stripped 0 bases from V and 3 bases from J, with 5 bases between. Germline CDR1 reads MNHEY; CDR2 reads SVGAGI. CDR3 length: 13 residues. The sample comprised blood. This clonotype was sampled from a girl between 10 and 17 years old with multiple sclerosis. The J gene is TRBJ1-1, the V gene TRBV6-5; D remains unclear. The CDR3 spells CASSYSKYTEAFF. In DNA, the CDR3 is TGTGCCAGCAGTTACTCCAAATACACTGAAGCTTTCTTT.